The 27 T cell receptor beta chains below come from one sample, sequenced in a study of T cells in localized non-small cell lung cancer. The assay was immunoSEQ multiplex PCR, and TCRdb's table has in-frame clones only and misses some. The sample comprises around 29,000 clones, roughly 80% of which are singletons, and around a third rests with the top ten. Sequences were derived from peripheral blood, sampled before any cancer treatment. The receptors were gathered from a male donor older than 55 with stage II squamous cell lung carcinoma.

The chain combines TRBV27 with TRBJ2-5; the D is unclear. The CDR3 extends over 14 amino acids. CDR1 MNHEY and CDR2 SMNVEV come from the germline V gene (reference sequence). V lost 5 bases and J 2 bases, leaving 12 bases between the germline ends. This CDR3 is CASSTLQLQETQYF. Here the CDR3 DNA reads TGTGCCAGCAGTACCCTACAGTTACAAGAGACCCAGTACTTC.

The chain recombines TRBV7-8 with TRBJ2-6; 9 nucleotides line up with TRBD1. This CDR3 is 18 amino acids long. Germline V gene lookup returns CDR1 SGHVS and CDR2 FQNEAQ. The trim removed 2 bases at V and 2 bases at J, leaving 7 bases unmatched. The CDR3 DNA reads TGTGCCAGCAGCTTATATGGGACAGGGAAAACTGGGGCCAACGTCCTGACTTTC. This gives the protein CASSLYGTGKTGANVLTF.

A word on this clone: The sample contains more than one DNA sequence encoding this CDR3. J is TRBJ1-4 and V is TRBV14; no clear D gene. CDR1 and CDR2 from the germline V gene are SGHDN and FVKESK. Trimming left V 1 base short and J 8 bases short, with 5 bases between. This CDR3 is built from 12 residues. The CDR3 DNA sequence: TGTGCCAGCAGCCAAGGTGGGGAAAAACTGTTTTTT. It specifies CASSQGGEKLFF.

In this sample, this clone turned up once. The chain uses TRBV5-1 and TRBJ2-3, with TRBD1 matching over 8 bases. The CDR3 extends over 14 amino acids. Trimming at V came to 0 bases and at J to 4 bases, leaving 1 base not matched to a gene. Germline V lookup: CDR1 SGHRS, CDR2 YFSETQ. CDR3 sequence reads: CASSLGQGSDTQYF. CDR3 nucleotides: TGCGCCAGCAGCTTGGGACAGGGGTCAGATACGCAGTATTTT.

This chain uses TRBV5-1 with TRBJ2-5; 13 bases fit TRBD2. Per germline, CDR1 SGHRS and CDR2 YFSETQ. This CDR3 is 17 amino acids long. The V and J ends lost 5 bases and 5 bases, in that order; junction bases with no gene match: 12. For the CDR3, the DNA is TGCGCCAGCAGTTCCGGACTAGCGGGAGACGCTGGGGAGACCCAGTACTTC. Its protein product is CASSSGLAGDAGETQYF.

The chain carries TRBV30 and TRBJ2-7; D is tentatively TRBD1 or TRBD2 (5 bases each). Germline V lookup: CDR1 GTSNPN, CDR2 SVGIG (reference sequence). The CDR3 is 14 amino acids. V was pared by 2 bases and J by 3 bases, with 14 bases between. The CDR3 bases are TGTGCCTGGAGTCGGGACGGACCCGTCTACGAGCAGTACTTC. Translation: CAWSRDGPVYEQYF.

This clone has just one count. The chain carries TRBV6-5 and TRBJ2-7, with 11 bases lining up with TRBD1. Per the germline V gene, CDR1 is MNHEY and CDR2 is SVGAGI. V gave up 5 bases and J gave up 3 bases; unmatched junction bases: 6. The CDR3 consists of 15 residues. The CDR3 sequence is CASSSTGTGGYEQYF. The CDR3 DNA follows: TGTGCCAGCAGTAGCACCGGGACAGGGGGCTACGAGCAGTACTTC.

The gene calls are TRBV6-1 and TRBJ1-1, with D possibly matching TRBD1 (6 bases). CDR3 length: 15 residues. Looked up from germline, CDR1 is MNHNS and CDR2 is SASEGT. Trimming stripped 6 bases from V and 4 bases from J, with 18 bases between. The CDR3 loop reads CASRARGAGGTEAFF. DNA of the CDR3: TGTGCCAGCAGGGCACGGGGGGCTGGCGGCACTGAAGCTTTCTTT.

A note on this clone: The junction and the germline gene differ at one end; a read error may be behind it. The chain is built from TRBV25-1 and TRBJ2-2, with 9 bases that match TRBD1. From germline, CDR1 is MGHDK and CDR2 SYGVNS. This CDR3 has 16 residues. CDR3 amino acids: CTSSAPGQGLSGELFF. The DNA of the CDR3 is TGTACCAGCAGTGCGCCGGGACAGGGCCTATCCGGGGAGCTGTTTTTT.

The chain combines TRBV5-1 with TRBJ1-4, with D perhaps TRBD1 (5 bases). Germline V gene data show CDR1 as SGHRS and CDR2 as YFSETQ. V was shortened by 4 bases and J by 2 bases, with 27 bases between the two germline ends. This CDR3 spans 20 amino acids. The CDR3 coding sequence is TGCGCCAGCAGCCGCCGGGACCTATCGAGTAACAGTGGGACTAATGAAAAACTGTTTTTT. This sequence encodes CASSRRDLSSNSGTNEKLFF.

The chain links TRBV2 to TRBJ1-1, with TRBD1 matching 7 bases. This CDR3 comprises 10 residues. Looked up from germline, CDR1 is SNHLY and CDR2 is FYNNEI. After removal of 6 bases from V and 9 bases from J, the junction contained 1 base not matched to a gene. In DNA form, the CDR3 reads TGTGCCAGCAGACAGGGGCAAGCTTTCTTT. It encodes CASRQGQAFF.

V and J are TRBV5-8 and TRBJ1-2; the D is unclear. Trimming left V 5 bases short and J 7 bases short, with 21 bases between. Looked up from germline, CDR1 is SGHTS and CDR2 is YDEGEE. This CDR3 spans 15 amino acids. The CDR3 loop reads CASSGLGLLAIGYTF. CDR3 DNA: TGTGCCAGCAGTGGCCTTGGACTATTAGCAATTGGCTACACCTTC.

The chain couples TRBV5-1 to TRBJ1-6; D is unclear. V shed 2 bases and J shed 3 bases, with 18 bases lying between them. In germline, CDR1 is SGHRS, CDR2 YFSETQ. The CDR3 loop spans 18 amino acids. The CDR3 sequence is CASSFGFSDRFYNSPLHF. CDR3 sequence (DNA): TGCGCCAGCAGCTTCGGTTTCTCAGACCGTTTCTATAATTCACCCCTCCACTTT.

This CDR3 is CASTLDPGFTGELFF. The CDR3 DNA follows: TGTGCCAGCACCCTGGACCCGGGTTTCACCGGGGAGCTGTTTTTT. The chain uses TRBV5-4 and TRBJ2-2; D is unresolved. Trimming took 6 bases from V and 4 from J, leaving 16 bases between them. CDR1 is SGHNT, CDR2 YYREEE, per germline (reference sequence). The CDR3 totals 15 residues.

The rearrangement links TRBV6-5 to TRBJ2-6, with a possible D match to TRBD1 (5 bases). Trimming pared 7 bases from V and 9 bases from J, leaving 16 bases between. Germline V CDR1 and CDR2: MNHEY, SVGAGI. This CDR3 spans 14 amino acids. The CDR3 nucleotides read TGTGCCAGCACCTTCTTGGGGCGAGGCAACGTCCTGACTTTC. It encodes CASTFLGRGNVLTF.

The gene calls are TRBV30 and TRBJ1-1, with a tentative D call TRBD1 (5 bases). V shed 0 bases and J shed 0 bases, with 14 bases lying between them. The CDR3 has 16 residues. Per the germline V gene, CDR1 is GTSNPN and CDR2 is SVGIG (reference sequence). CDR3 protein: CAWSVRVTDMNTEAFF. The CDR3 coding sequence is TGTGCCTGGAGTGTACGGGTGACAGATATGAACACTGAAGCTTTCTTT.

A single count supports this clone. This rearrangement joins TRBV7-6 to TRBJ2-3; perhaps TRBD2 as D (5 bases). Trimming stripped 5 bases from V and 5 bases from J, with 11 bases between. The CDR3 has 13 residues. In germline, CDR1 is SGHVS, CDR2 FNYEAQ. The CDR3 nucleotides read TGTGCCAGCAGCATTAGGGAGAGAGATACGCAGTATTTT. Amino acid sequence: CASSIRERDTQYF.

This clone appeared a few times. This rearrangement joins TRBV6-5 to TRBJ2-2; weak D call: TRBD1 (6 bases). Germline V gene lookup returns CDR1 MNHEY and CDR2 SVGAGI. The CDR3 has 16 amino acids. V dropped 0 bases and J dropped 1 base, with 9 bases sitting between them. CDR3 amino acids: CASSYSVTGNTGELFF. CDR3 in DNA: TGTGCCAGCAGTTACTCGGTGACAGGGAACACCGGGGAGCTGTTTTTT.

This rearrangement joins TRBV7-8 to TRBJ2-5; TRBD1 is a possible D gene (6 bases). The germline V gene encodes CDR1 SGHVS and CDR2 FQNEAQ. There are 14 residues in the CDR3. Between the trimmed V and J ends, which lost 5 bases and 2 bases, there was a span of 12 bases. CDR3 bases: TGTGCCAGCAGCAGAGGACAGCGTCAAGAGACCCAGTACTTC. It codes for CASSRGQRQETQYF.

The CDR3 spells CSAGDGETQYF. CDR3 DNA sequence: TGCAGTGCGGGGGACGGAGAGACCCAGTACTTC. The chain employs TRBV29-1 and TRBJ2-5; 7 bases map to TRBD2. This CDR3 has 11 residues. The V gene's germline CDR1 is SQVTM and CDR2 ANQGSEA.

The J gene is TRBJ1-2, the V gene TRBV19; no clear D gene. The CDR3 runs to 15 residues. The germline V gene encodes CDR1 LNHDA and CDR2 SQIVND (reference sequence). Trimming pared 4 bases from V and 5 bases from J, leaving 17 bases between. In nucleotides, the CDR3 is TGTGCCAGTAGTACACTAAGGGAATTGTCGTATGGCTACACCTTC. Protein sequence: CASSTLRELSYGYTF.

This chain connects TRBV19 to TRBJ2-7; D is unclear. CDR3 length: 15 amino acids. The V gene lost 0 bases and the J gene lost 4 bases, with 13 bases spanning the gap. Germline CDR1 is LNHDA and CDR2 is SQIVND (reference sequence). The CDR3, as DNA: TGTGCCAGTAGTATAGACGCCTCCCTCCGGTACGAGCAGTACTTC. This translates into CASSIDASLRYEQYF.

The CDR3 nucleotides read TGTGCCAGCAGTTACTCGGTTAGCGGGTCCTACAATGAGCAGTTCTTC. As protein: CASSYSVSGSYNEQFF. The genes are TRBV6-5 and TRBJ2-1; 7 bases line up with TRBD2. V shed 0 bases, J shed 1 base, and the junction held 3 bases outside the gene matches. Germline-derived CDR1 and CDR2 are MNHEY and SVGAGI. The CDR3 runs 16 residues.

This rearrangement joins TRBV2 to TRBJ1-5; 7 bases are shared with TRBD1. Germline V gene sequence: CDR1 SNHLY, CDR2 FYNNEI. This CDR3 has 13 amino acids. V lost 6 bases, J lost 6 bases, and 5 bases stayed unmatched. Written as DNA, the CDR3 is TGTGCCAGCAGGCGACAGGGAGGTCAGCCCCAGCATTTT. Residues: CASRRQGGQPQHF.

The V call is TRBV10-1, the J call TRBJ2-1; the D gene could be TRBD1 or TRBD2 (5 bases each). The CDR3 loop spans 14 amino acids. Trimming shortened V by 8 bases and J by 2 bases, and 13 bases separated the two germline ends. The germline gives CDR1 WNHNN, CDR2 SYGVQD (reference sequence). This CDR3 reads CASASGTTYNEQFF. CDR3 coding DNA: TGCGCCAGCGCGTCCGGGACCACCTACAATGAGCAGTTCTTC.

This chain links TRBV5-1 with TRBJ2-2; 7 positions agree with TRBD2. In germline, CDR1 is SGHRS, CDR2 YFSETQ. V was clipped by 0 bases and J by 4 bases; unmatched bases: 12. This CDR3 spans 18 amino acids. CDR3 DNA sequence: TGCGCCAGCAGCTTGGGGTTAGGTGGACTAGTTACCACCGGGGAGCTGTTTTTT. As protein: CASSLGLGGLVTTGELFF.

The chain couples TRBV6-4 to TRBJ1-1, with 7 bases lining up with TRBD1. CDR1 is MRHNA and CDR2 is SNTAGT in the germline V gene. V gave up 0 bases and J gave up 6 bases; unmatched junction bases: 4. The CDR3 is 14 amino acids. This chain's CDR3 is CASSDSRGVSEAFF. CDR3 DNA sequence: TGTGCCAGCAGTGACTCCAGGGGGGTATCTGAAGCTTTCTTT.